This is a list of T cell receptor beta chains from one sample in a study of T cells in Graves' hyperthyroidism and ophthalmopathy. TCRdb processed the multiplex PCR reads anew with MiXCR; each CDR3 protein has one entry. The sample carries fewer than 900,000 distinct CDR3 sequences, around 19% recorded once. Sequenced material: blood. The source is a woman in her 50s with Graves' hyperthyroidism that later progressed to Graves' ophthalmopathy. CDR3s include the opening cysteine and the closing phenylalanine or tryptophan.

CDR3 protein: CASSASGARTEAFF
V gene: TRBV9
J gene: TRBJ1-1

CDR3 protein: CSAREGASITDTQYF
V gene: TRBV20-1
J gene: TRBJ2-3

CDR3 protein: CASSLREGTGETQYF
V gene: TRBV7-9
J gene: TRBJ2-5

CDR3 protein: CASSVLAGRPGELFF
V gene: TRBV27
J gene: TRBJ2-2

CDR3 protein: CASSQGGGSYQETQYF
V gene: TRBV3-1
J gene: TRBJ2-5

CDR3 protein: CASSQEDRGSPTNEKLFF
V gene: TRBV3-1
J gene: TRBJ1-4

CDR3 protein: CASSLKGDPDGTQYF
V gene: TRBV5-6
J gene: TRBJ2-5

CDR3 protein: CASSNGGVYNEQFF
V gene: TRBV12-3/TRBV12-4
J gene: TRBJ2-1

CDR3 protein: CASILDRGREKLFF
V gene: TRBV6-1
J gene: TRBJ1-4

CDR3 protein: CSASRDSSSYNEQFF
V gene: TRBV20-1
J gene: TRBJ2-1

CDR3 protein: CASSPWTSGDPTDTQYF
V gene: TRBV27
J gene: TRBJ2-3

CDR3 protein: CASSLLLVGELFF
V gene: TRBV27
J gene: TRBJ2-2

CDR3 protein: CASSQKERSGANVLTF
V gene: TRBV4-1
J gene: TRBJ2-6

CDR3 protein: CASSGDRDETQYF
V gene: TRBV5-6
J gene: TRBJ2-5

CDR3 protein: CASSSHTTRYEQYF
V gene: TRBV12-3/TRBV12-4
J gene: TRBJ2-7

CDR3 protein: CASSQPGTSYNEQFF
V gene: TRBV7-9
J gene: TRBJ2-1

CDR3 protein: CSATVGVSSYEQYF
V gene: TRBV20-1
J gene: TRBJ2-7

CDR3 protein: CASSPGQGAVDTQYF
V gene: TRBV18
J gene: TRBJ2-3